The 23 T cell receptor beta chains in this list originate from one sample, sequenced in a study of T cell changes during pregnancy in multiple sclerosis. Some clones are missing from TCRdb's copy, which holds only in-frame ones; the method was immunoSEQ multiplex PCR. Of about 100,000 clones listed, 91% were seen once; the top ten hold around 3.2%. Here the sequenced sample was peripheral blood, taken in the second trimester of pregnancy. The origin of the receptors is a female donor with multiple sclerosis, enrolled in a pregnancy study.

The chain uses TRBV28 and TRBJ1-2; tentative D call: TRBD1 (5 bases). Trimming left V 3 bases short and J 4 bases short, with 9 bases between. This CDR3 region has 13 residues. Germline-derived CDR1 and CDR2 are MDHEN and SYDVKM. The DNA of the CDR3 is TGTGCCAGCAGTTTTCAGGGATTCTATGGCTACACCTTC. It specifies CASSFQGFYGYTF.

This clone appeared once. This chain's CDR3 is CASSTDREPSTDTQYF. The CDR3 DNA sequence: TGTGCCAGTTCGACAGACAGGGAACCTAGCACAGATACGCAGTATTTT. This chain links TRBV19 with TRBJ2-3; 7 positions agree with TRBD1. V was pared by 8 bases and J by 0 bases, with 11 bases of the junction left unmatched. Germline loops: CDR1 LNHDA, CDR2 SQIVND (reference sequence). This CDR3 comprises 16 residues.

The chain has TRBV30 and TRBJ1-4, with D tentatively TRBD1 (5 bases). The CDR3 spans 14 residues. The ends were cut back, 0 bases at V and 13 bases at J, with 18 bases in the middle. Germline V lookup: CDR1 GTSNPN, CDR2 SVGIG (reference sequence). This chain's CDR3 is CAWSVGALLTGLFF. The CDR3 DNA sequence: TGTGCCTGGAGTGTAGGGGCCCTCTTGACTGGACTGTTTTTT.

The gene calls are TRBV5-1 and TRBJ1-1, with 7 bases identical to TRBD1. V shed 4 bases and J 0 bases; nucleotides not matched to a gene: 9. The CDR3 extends over 16 amino acids. CDR1 and CDR2 (germline): SGHRS, YFSETQ. The CDR3 here is CASSLTGIGVNTEAFF. The DNA for the CDR3 is TGCGCCAGCAGCCTGACAGGGATCGGGGTGAACACTGAAGCTTTCTTT.

The V gene is TRBV6-5, the J gene TRBJ1-4, with a tentative D call TRBD1 (6 bases). V was clipped by 6 bases and J by 5 bases, with 13 bases between them. This CDR3 region has 14 residues. Germline-derived CDR1 and CDR2 are MNHEY and SVGAGI. The CDR3: CASRGAGTNEKLFF. The CDR3 DNA sequence: TGTGCCAGCAGGGGGGCAGGAACGAATGAAAAACTGTTTTTT.

The chain couples TRBV11-2 to TRBJ2-1, with 9 bases matching TRBD2. CDR1 and CDR2 (germline): SGHAT, FQNNGV. Trimming removed 5 bases from V and 0 bases from J; junction bases left unmatched: 8. CDR3 length equals 17 residues. CDR3 loop: CASSITGTSHSYNEQFF. The CDR3 nucleotides are TGTGCCAGCAGCATAACCGGGACTAGCCACTCCTACAATGAGCAGTTCTTC.

J is TRBJ2-3 and V is TRBV19; D possibly corresponds to TRBD2 (7 bases). Germline CDR1 is LNHDA and CDR2 is SQIVND (reference sequence). V lost 0 bases, J lost 6 bases, and 25 bases lay in between. This CDR3 spans 19 amino acids. CDR3 sequence reads: CASSIDEEGRDIGRDTQYF. In DNA, the CDR3 is TGTGCCAGTAGTATAGATGAGGAGGGGAGGGACATCGGAAGGGATACGCAGTATTTT.

This chain joins TRBV14 and TRBJ2-3; D may be TRBD2 (5 bases). CDR3 length: 14 amino acids. In germline, CDR1 is SGHDN, CDR2 FVKESK. Trimming shortened V by 3 bases and J by 4 bases, and 11 bases separated the two germline ends. DNA for the CDR3: TGTGCCAGCAGCCACGAAGGGAGTCCAGATACGCAGTATTTT. Protein product: CASSHEGSPDTQYF.

J is TRBJ2-7 and V is TRBV19; 14 bases align to TRBD2. From germline, CDR1 is LNHDA and CDR2 SQIVND (reference sequence). The CDR3 length is 18 residues. Trimming took 7 bases from V and 5 from J; bases not matched to a gene: 16. DNA of the CDR3: TGTGCCAGTACCACACGTAGACTAGCGGGAGGGAGTTTGGACGAGCAGTACTTC. Amino acids: CASTTRRLAGGSLDEQYF.

The J gene is TRBJ1-2, the V gene TRBV29-1, with 8 bases lining up with TRBD1. V lost 6 bases and J lost 0; bases outside the gene matches: 15. The germline CDR1 and CDR2 sequences are SQVTM and ANQGSEA. This CDR3 spans 17 amino acids. The CDR3 nucleotides are TGCAGCGTGTCCGCGAGCCCTGGGACAGGATCTAACTATGGCTACACCTTC. It codes for CSVSASPGTGSNYGYTF. The full variable domain, in which reference TRBV29-1 and TRBJ1-2 provide the parts outside the CDR3, is SAVISQKPSRDICQRGTSLTIQCQVDSQVTMMFWYRQQPGQSLTLIATANQGSEATYESGFVIDKFPISRPNLTFSTLTVSNMSPEDSSIYLCSVSASPGTGSNYGYTFGSGTRLTVV.

The chain joins TRBV10-3 to TRBJ1-1; 7 bases match TRBD1. The CDR3 consists of 12 residues. V dropped 1 base and J dropped 8; count of bases not matched to a gene: 1. Germline CDR1 reads ENHRY; CDR2 reads SYGVKD. The CDR3 protein is CAISELDREAFF. The DNA for the CDR3 is TGTGCCATCAGTGAGTTGGACAGGGAAGCTTTCTTT.

The chain employs TRBV7-9 and TRBJ2-3; 8 bases fit TRBD1. The CDR3 covers 17 residues. The junction had 6 bases not matched to a gene; V was cut back by 1 base and J by 0 bases. CDR1 is SEHNR, CDR2 FQNEAQ, per germline (reference sequence). This CDR3 is CASSLVSDRVSTDTQYF. The CDR3 DNA sequence: TGTGCCAGCAGCTTAGTGTCGGACAGGGTCAGCACAGATACGCAGTATTTT.

A few counts support this clone. The V call is TRBV18, the J call TRBJ1-5; 7 positions agree with TRBD1. This CDR3 contains 13 residues. The V and J ends lost 5 bases and 11 bases, in that order; junction bases with no gene match: 9. The germline gives CDR1 KGHSH, CDR2 LQKENI. CDR3 loop: CASSGGKDRAQHF. For the CDR3, the DNA is TGTGCCAGCTCAGGGGGTAAAGACAGGGCCCAGCATTTT.

The V and J genes are TRBV11-1 and TRBJ1-1; D remains unclear. The length of the CDR3 is 12 residues. Germline V gene sequence: CDR1 SGHAT, CDR2 FQDESV (reference sequence). Between the trimmed V and J ends, which lost 7 bases and 5 bases, there was a span of 11 bases. CDR3 DNA sequence: TGTGCCAGCACGCACCGCGGGACTGAAGCTTTCTTT. Translation gives CASTHRGTEAFF.

The chain has TRBV10-3 and TRBJ1-1, with D perhaps TRBD1 (5 bases). CDR3 length: 13 amino acids. Germline V CDR1 and CDR2: ENHRY, SYGVKD. Trimming left V 8 bases short and J 0 bases short, with 10 bases between. The CDR3 region has the DNA TGTGCCATCCATGACAGATTGAACACTGAAGCTTTCTTT. It translates to CAIHDRLNTEAFF.

The chain is built from TRBV28 and TRBJ2-5; 10 bases are shared with TRBD2. This CDR3 comprises 15 residues. The trim removed 6 bases at V and 0 bases at J, leaving 4 bases unmatched. Per the germline V gene, CDR1 is MDHEN and CDR2 is SYDVKM. This CDR3 reads CASRGTSADQETQYF. Written as DNA, the CDR3 is TGTGCCAGCAGGGGGACTAGCGCAGACCAAGAGACCCAGTACTTC. Full variable domain (remainder filled in from reference TRBV28 and TRBJ2-5): DVKVTQSSRYLVKRTGEKVFLECVQDMDHENMFWYRQDPGLGLRLIYFSYDVKMKEKGDIPEGYSVSREKKERFSLILESASTNQTSMYLCASRGTSADQETQYFGPGTRLLVL.

The V gene is TRBV7-2, the J gene TRBJ2-1; D is undetermined. This CDR3 contains 12 residues. Between the trimmed V and J ends, which lost 1 base and 11 bases, there was a span of 9 bases. Looked up from germline, CDR1 is SGHTA and CDR2 is FQGNSA. CDR3 in DNA: TGTGCCAGCAGCTTAGACCGAGGTCAGCAGTTCTTC. Translated, it gives CASSLDRGQQFF.

This chain joins TRBV27 and TRBJ1-2, with 8 bases fitting TRBD1. The J segment lost 3 bases and the V segment lost 10 bases, leaving 10 bases of the junction unmatched. Germline V gene sequence: CDR1 MNHEY, CDR2 SMNVEV (reference sequence). This CDR3 contains 14 residues. This CDR3 is CATRTDRGDYGYTF. CDR3 nucleotides: TGTGCCACCCGGACAGACAGGGGAGACTATGGCTACACCTTC.

This clone has a count of ten or more. The rearrangement joins TRBV7-6 to TRBJ2-5; 10 bases align to TRBD2. The CDR3 runs 14 residues. V lost 5 bases and J lost 4; bases outside the gene matches: 4. Germline V gene sequence: CDR1 SGHVS, CDR2 FNYEAQ. The CDR3 sequence: CASSHRLAGETQYF. The CDR3 region has the DNA TGTGCCAGCAGCCATCGACTAGCGGGAGAGACCCAGTACTTC.

The chain carries TRBV29-1 and TRBJ1-2; 12 nucleotides line up with TRBD1. The CDR3 has 20 residues. Germline assignment: CDR1 SQVTM and CDR2 ANQGSEA. The junction had 18 bases not matched to a gene; V was cut back by 0 bases and J by 4 bases. DNA of the CDR3: TGCAGCGTTGAAGATCGCCCCCCGGGGACAGGGGGCGGACATCGCTATGGCTACACCTTC. Its translation: CSVEDRPPGTGGGHRYGYTF.

The chain joins TRBV6-5 to TRBJ2-7, with 8 bases matching TRBD1. The V segment lost 5 bases and the J segment 2 bases; nucleotides outside the gene matches: 5. This CDR3 has 14 residues. Germline V lookup: CDR1 MNHEY, CDR2 SVGAGI. This CDR3 is CASSPSTGAYEQYF. CDR3 DNA sequence: TGTGCCAGCAGTCCCTCGACAGGGGCCTACGAGCAGTACTTC.

The V and J genes are TRBV2 and TRBJ1-3; D is unclear. The germline V gene has CDR1 SNHLY and CDR2 FYNNEI. CDR3 length equals 15 residues. V was pared by 0 bases and J by 4 bases, with 10 bases between. The CDR3 reads CASSEAEGYGNTIYF. CDR3 sequence (DNA): TGTGCCAGCAGTGAAGCCGAGGGTTACGGAAACACCATATATTTT.

The rearrangement uses TRBV5-1 and TRBJ2-5; the match to TRBD1 covers 10 bases. The V segment lost 4 bases and the J segment 0 bases; nucleotides outside the gene matches: 3. Per germline, CDR1 SGHRS and CDR2 YFSETQ. This CDR3 comprises 15 residues. The CDR3 bases are TGCGCCAGCAGCAGGGGACAGGGGCACCAAGAGACCCAGTACTTC. Its protein product is CASSRGQGHQETQYF.